This paragraph covers one T cell receptor beta chain sequence. Per the germline V gene, CDR1 is MDHEN and CDR2 is SYDVKM. The V gene lost 9 bases and the J gene lost 7 bases, with 18 bases spanning the gap. This CDR3 is 13 amino acids long. CFSE-labeled responder cells (about 200,000) were plated with about 200,000 irradiated, violet-dye-labeled stimulator cells. Once the reaction had ended, proliferating CFSE-low CD3+CD4+ and CD3+CD8+ responders were sorted. Some clones are missing from TCRdb's copy, which holds only in-frame ones; the method was immunoSEQ multiplex PCR. Among roughly 20,000 clones listed, over 35% were seen once. The sample is drawn from a study of graft-versus-host responses after intestinal transplantation. Study information: Transplants were multivisceral, liver-intestinal, or isolated intestinal.

Findings of the study overall: Patients who carried graft-donor T cell macrochimerism also had high graft-versus-host to host-versus-graft clonal ratios in their allografts. Early post-transplant HvG declines tracked with peak circulating GvH clone levels.

This TCR derives from a human patient who was an organ donor for intestinal transplantation. The sequencing used alloreactive CD8+ T cells from a mixed lymphocyte reaction culture, collected before transplantation. Subset meaning: CFSE-low proliferating T cells sorted from roughly 6-day pre-transplant mixed lymphocyte reaction (GvH or HvG direction). The chain recombines TRBV28 with TRBJ1-2; D not resolved. The CDR3 here is CARISSGPFGYTF. CDR3 in DNA: TGTGCCAGGATCTCGAGTGGACCTTTTGGCTACACCTTC.